The subject of this entry is one T cell receptor beta chain. This entry is derived from a study of blood T cell repertoires in COVID-19. Across the whole study: Some COVID-19 samples were acute and others convalescent; all came from the United States, Italy and Spain. Sources were T cells, B-cell-depleted T cells, or PBMCs; the material itself was cDNA or gDNA.

Deletions cut 2 bases from V and 8 bases from J, with 7 bases between. Germline CDR1 WNHNN, CDR2 SYGVQD (reference sequence). This CDR3 spans 12 amino acids. As originally analysed: Quantification of nucleated cells was approximated via reference gene primer amplification. This table comes from immunoSEQ multiplex PCR, and its TCRdb copy is limited to in-frame clones, with some not included. From that table come the V and J calls and clone size; the DNA was used to work out D and trimming. The repertoire holds 17,000 or so clones, with roughly 78% as singletons. The sequence derives from a man aged 55 to 70 with active or convalescent COVID-19. V and J are TRBV10-1 and TRBJ2-1; D is undetermined. Specimen: peripheral blood. The CDR3 nucleotides read TGCGCCAGCAGTGAGAGAGGCCATGAGCAGTTCTTC. It yields the protein CASSERGHEQFF.